What follows describes a single T cell receptor (beta chain). Its antigen is unidentified. The data were produced by immunoSEQ multiplex PCR, yet TCRdb's version contains in-frame clones alone and is incomplete. The sample records roughly 1,500,000 clones, 97% to 99% being singletons. The data derive from a study of shared clonotypes between healthy human individuals. The overall study: CD8 memory received one plate per donor, CD8 naive two, CD4 memory three and CD4 naive three.

General study findings and limits: Generally, naive subsets came out with larger estimated richness than memory subsets. Exclusively blood specimens were collected; tissue repertoires likely differ. Enrolling few donors narrowed the genetic and exposure-history diversity that was represented.

This CDR3 has 14 amino acids. Germline loops: CDR1 SGHRS, CDR2 YFSETQ. Trimming stripped 0 bases from V and 1 base from J, with 7 bases between. This clonotype originated in a man younger than 40 in good health. Sequenced material: naive CD4+ T cells sorted from blood. As for subset: CD45RA+ positively selected. The gene calls are TRBV5-1 and TRBJ2-5, with no clear D. The CDR3 region is CASSLEALQETQYF. The CDR3 coding sequence is TGCGCCAGCAGCTTGGAGGCACTCCAAGAGACCCAGTACTTC.